These T cell receptor beta chains were read from a single sample in a study of beta chain features in type 1 diabetes. TCRdb's table, derived via immunoSEQ multiplex PCR, lists solely in-frame clones and lacks some. Here the sample spans around 500,000 clones, 30% being singletons. The sample taken for sequencing was naive CD4+ T cells from blood. These receptors all stem from a man between 18 and 35 years old in good health. The CDR3 runs from the conserved cysteine through the conserved F or W. D genes are given only for firm matches. A clone size is listed for some rows: how often the clone was seen (once, few, many), or a class if it is expanded.

size	length	J	D	V	DNA	CDR3
.	13	TRBJ2-7	.	TRBV7-2	TGTGCCAGCAATAACCCGGGGATCTACGAGCAGTACTTC	CASNNPGIYEQYF
.	16	TRBJ1-1	TRBD1	TRBV4-1	TGCGCCAGCAGCTCGGGACAGGGGCGTATGAACACTGAAGCTTTCTTT	CASSSGQGRMNTEAFF
few	15	TRBJ2-5	TRBD1	TRBV7-6	TGTGCCAGCAGCCCTGGGGACAGGCCAGGGGAGACCCAGTACTTC	CASSPGDRPGETQYF
.	16	TRBJ2-1	TRBD1	TRBV7-3	TGTGCCAGCAGCTTAGTAGGGACAGGGAGCTACAATGAGCAGTTCTTC	CASSLVGTGSYNEQFF
.	14	TRBJ2-7	TRBD1	TRBV29-1	TGCAGCGTTAGCCGGGACAGGGGGCCCTACGAGCAGTACTTC	CSVSRDRGPYEQYF
few	13	TRBJ1-4	TRBD1	TRBV29-1	TGCAGCGTGGCCGGGACAGGGGATGAAAAACTGTTTTTT	CSVAGTGDEKLFF
.	15	TRBJ2-1	.	TRBV6-6	TGTGCCAGCAGTACGACTGTTTCCGTTCTGGATGAGCAGTTCTTC	CASSTTVSVLDEQFF
few	15	TRBJ1-4	.	TRBV5-4	TGTGCCAGCAGCTTAAAACAGGGAGAGAGTGAAAAACTGTTTTTT	CASSLKQGESEKLFF
.	17	TRBJ2-5	TRBD2	TRBV15	TGTGCCACCAGCAGCGGACTAGCGGGAGGATCCCAAGAGACCCAGTACTTC	CATSSGLAGGSQETQYF
.	13	TRBJ2-7	.	TRBV7-2	TGTGCCAGCAGCCGGGACCGAGCCTACGAGCAGTACTTC	CASSRDRAYEQYF
.	15	TRBJ2-7	TRBD2	TRBV7-2	TGTGCCAGCAGCACCCGGGGTAGCGGGAGCCACGAGCAGTACTTC	CASSTRGSGSHEQYF
.	16	TRBJ2-1	TRBD2	TRBV4-3	TGCGCCAGCAGCCCCGGGACTAGCGGGAGTTTACATGAGCAGTTCTTC	CASSPGTSGSLHEQFF
.	15	TRBJ2-3	TRBD1	TRBV6-1	TGTGCCAGCAGTGCGGGACAGGGGGCAGCAGATACGCAGTATTTT	CASSAGQGAADTQYF
.	14	TRBJ1-4	.	TRBV15	TGTGCCACCAGCAGAGCAGGGAATAATGAAAAACTGTTTTTT	CATSRAGNNEKLFF
few	16	TRBJ2-1	.	TRBV7-3	TGTGCCAGCAGCTTGATGACAGGTAGCTCCTACAATGAGCAGTTCTTC	CASSLMTGSSYNEQFF
.	11	TRBJ2-5	TRBD1	TRBV30	TGTGCCGGACAGGGGTGGGAGACCCAGTACTTC	CAGQGWETQYF
.	14	TRBJ2-3	.	TRBV6-5	TGTGCCAGCAGTCTTGGGAAGAGCACAGATACGCAGTATTTT	CASSLGKSTDTQYF
.	15	TRBJ2-5	.	TRBV4-2	TGTGCCAGCAGCCAGGGCGGACGCCTCCAAGAGACCCAGTACTTC	CASSQGGRLQETQYF
few	11	TRBJ1-2	.	TRBV30	TGTGCCTGGAGTGGAGGGGAGGGCTACACCTTC	CAWSGGEGYTF
few	13	TRBJ1-2	TRBD1	TRBV6-1	TGTGCCATACGACAGGGGATTAACTATGGCTACACCTTC	CAIRQGINYGYTF
once	12	TRBJ2-7	.	TRBV7-8	TGTGCCAGCAGCTTAGAGAGGAACGAGCAGTACTTC	CASSLERNEQYF
few	17	TRBJ2-3	TRBD2	TRBV9	TGTGCCAGCAGCGTAGGGGCTAGCGGGTATAGCACAGATACGCAGTATTTT	CASSVGASGYSTDTQYF
.	15	TRBJ2-3	TRBD1	TRBV18	TGTGCCAGCTCACCACCGACAGGGCCTACAGATACGCAGTATTTT	CASSPPTGPTDTQYF
.	17	TRBJ2-2	TRBD1	TRBV30	TGTGCCTGGAGTGTACCCAGGACAGGGTTGGTAACCGGGGAGCTGTTTTTT	CAWSVPRTGLVTGELFF
.	15	TRBJ1-5	.	TRBV30	TGTGCCTGGAGCCAGGGGCGGCGAAGCAATCAGCCCCAGCATTTT	CAWSQGRRSNQPQHF
.	17	TRBJ2-7	TRBD2	TRBV18	TGTGCCAGCTCACCCTCCGGACTAGCGGGAAGGTCCTACGAGCAGTACTTC	CASSPSGLAGRSYEQYF